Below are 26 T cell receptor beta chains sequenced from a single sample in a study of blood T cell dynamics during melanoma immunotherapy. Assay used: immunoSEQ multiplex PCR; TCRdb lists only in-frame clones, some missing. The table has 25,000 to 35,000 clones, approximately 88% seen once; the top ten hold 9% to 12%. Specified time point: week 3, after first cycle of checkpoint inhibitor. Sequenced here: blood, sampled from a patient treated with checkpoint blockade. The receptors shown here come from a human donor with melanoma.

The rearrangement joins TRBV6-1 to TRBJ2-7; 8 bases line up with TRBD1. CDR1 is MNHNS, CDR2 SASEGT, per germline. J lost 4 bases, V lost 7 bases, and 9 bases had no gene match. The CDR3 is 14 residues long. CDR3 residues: CASTGGARGYEQYF. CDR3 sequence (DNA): TGTGCCAGCACAGGGGGCGCGAGGGGATACGAGCAGTACTTC.

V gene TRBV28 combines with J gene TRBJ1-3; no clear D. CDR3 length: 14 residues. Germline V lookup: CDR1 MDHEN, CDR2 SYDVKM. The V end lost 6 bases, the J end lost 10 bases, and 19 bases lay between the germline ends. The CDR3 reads CASSRSRGQQTIYF. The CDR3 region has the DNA TGTGCCAGCAGCCGGTCCCGGGGTCAACAGACCATATATTTT.

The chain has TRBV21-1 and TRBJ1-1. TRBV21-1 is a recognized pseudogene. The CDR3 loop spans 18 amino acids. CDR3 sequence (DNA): TGTGCCAGCAGCAAACGGGAGCTGGAGGCGATGATGAACACTGAAGCTTTCTTT. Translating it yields CASSKRELEAMMNTEAFF.

The CDR3, as DNA: TGTGCCAGCAGGGGACTAGCAAAGTACCAAGAGACCCAGTACTTC. It is translated as CASRGLAKYQETQYF. The chain couples TRBV6-5 to TRBJ2-5; 9 bases are a match to TRBD2. Germline CDR1 and CDR2: MNHEY and SVGAGI. The length of the CDR3 is 15 residues. J gave up 0 bases and V 6 bases, and 5 bases lay outside the gene matches.

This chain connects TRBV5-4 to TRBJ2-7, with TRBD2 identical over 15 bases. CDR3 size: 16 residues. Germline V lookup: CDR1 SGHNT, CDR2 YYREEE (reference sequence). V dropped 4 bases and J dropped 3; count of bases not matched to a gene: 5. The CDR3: CASSRGLAGGGYEQYF. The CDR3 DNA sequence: TGTGCCAGCAGCCGGGGACTAGCGGGAGGCGGCTACGAGCAGTACTTC.

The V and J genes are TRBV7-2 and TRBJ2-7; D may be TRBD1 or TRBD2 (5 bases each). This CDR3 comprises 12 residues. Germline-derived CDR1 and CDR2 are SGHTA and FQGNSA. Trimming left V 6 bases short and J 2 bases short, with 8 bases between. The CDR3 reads CASRTGPYEQYF. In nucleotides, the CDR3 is TGTGCCAGCAGGACGGGGCCCTACGAGCAGTACTTC.

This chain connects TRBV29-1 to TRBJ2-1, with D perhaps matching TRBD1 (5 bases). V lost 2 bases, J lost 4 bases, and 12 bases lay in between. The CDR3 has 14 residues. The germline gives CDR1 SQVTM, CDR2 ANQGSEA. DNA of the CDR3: TGCAGCGTTGAATACCAGGGCCAATACAATGAGCAGTTCTTC. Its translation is CSVEYQGQYNEQFF.

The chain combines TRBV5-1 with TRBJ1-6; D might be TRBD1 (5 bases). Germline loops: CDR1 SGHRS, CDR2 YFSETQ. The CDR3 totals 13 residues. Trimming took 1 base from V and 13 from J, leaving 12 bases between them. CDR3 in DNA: TGCGCCAGCAGCTTGACGTTTGGGGACCCCCTCCACTTT. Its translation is CASSLTFGDPLHF.

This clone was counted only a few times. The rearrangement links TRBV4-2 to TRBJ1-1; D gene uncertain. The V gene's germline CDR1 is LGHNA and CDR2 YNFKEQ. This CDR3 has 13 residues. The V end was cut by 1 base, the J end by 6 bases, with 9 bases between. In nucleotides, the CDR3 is TGTGCCAGCAGCCAAGTGCCCGGAGCTGAAGCTTTCTTT. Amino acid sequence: CASSQVPGAEAFF.

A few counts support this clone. CDR3 sequence: CASSPLYSPLHF. Written as DNA, the CDR3 is TGTGCCAGCAGTCCGCTCTATTCACCCCTCCACTTT. V gene TRBV27 combines with J gene TRBJ1-6; D is unresolved. The CDR3 is 12 residues long. Germline CDR1 MNHEY, CDR2 SMNVEV (reference sequence). V dropped 5 bases and J dropped 8 bases, with 7 bases sitting between them.

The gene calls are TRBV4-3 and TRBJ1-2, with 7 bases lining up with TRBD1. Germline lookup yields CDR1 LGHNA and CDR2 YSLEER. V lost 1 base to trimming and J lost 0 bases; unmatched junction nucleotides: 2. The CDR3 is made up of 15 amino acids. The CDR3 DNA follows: TGCGCCAGCAGCCAAGTGGGACAGACTAACTATGGCTACACCTTC. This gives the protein CASSQVGQTNYGYTF.

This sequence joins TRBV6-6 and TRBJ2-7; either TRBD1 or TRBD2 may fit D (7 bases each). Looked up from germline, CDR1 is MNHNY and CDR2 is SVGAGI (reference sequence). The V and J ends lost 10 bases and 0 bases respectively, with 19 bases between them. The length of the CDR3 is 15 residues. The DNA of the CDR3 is TGTGCCACCCAGGGGGGGGGACCACCCTCCTACGAGCAGTACTTC. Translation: CATQGGGPPSYEQYF.

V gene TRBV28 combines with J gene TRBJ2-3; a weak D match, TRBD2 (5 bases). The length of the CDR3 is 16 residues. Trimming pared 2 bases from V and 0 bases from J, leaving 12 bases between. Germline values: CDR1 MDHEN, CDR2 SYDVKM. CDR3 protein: CASSLGADRSTDTQYF. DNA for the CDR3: TGTGCCAGCAGTTTAGGAGCGGACCGGAGCACAGATACGCAGTATTTT.

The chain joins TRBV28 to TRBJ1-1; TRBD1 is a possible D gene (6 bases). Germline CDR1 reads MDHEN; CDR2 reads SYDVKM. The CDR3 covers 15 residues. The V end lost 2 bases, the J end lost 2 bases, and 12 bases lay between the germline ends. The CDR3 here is CASSLAGAQNTEAFF. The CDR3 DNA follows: TGTGCCAGCAGTTTAGCAGGGGCTCAAAACACTGAAGCTTTCTTT.

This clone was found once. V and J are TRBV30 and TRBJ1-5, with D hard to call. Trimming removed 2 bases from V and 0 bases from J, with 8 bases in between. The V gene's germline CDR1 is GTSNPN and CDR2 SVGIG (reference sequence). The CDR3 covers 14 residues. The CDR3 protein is CAWSRGNSNQPQHF. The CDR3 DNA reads TGTGCCTGGAGTCGTGGGAATAGCAATCAGCCCCAGCATTTT.

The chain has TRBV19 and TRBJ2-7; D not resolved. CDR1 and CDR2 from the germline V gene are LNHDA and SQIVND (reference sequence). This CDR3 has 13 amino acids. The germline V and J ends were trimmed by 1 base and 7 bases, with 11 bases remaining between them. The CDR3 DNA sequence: TGTGCCAGTAGTATAGTAGGGTCGGTGGAGCAGTACTTC. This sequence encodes CASSIVGSVEQYF.

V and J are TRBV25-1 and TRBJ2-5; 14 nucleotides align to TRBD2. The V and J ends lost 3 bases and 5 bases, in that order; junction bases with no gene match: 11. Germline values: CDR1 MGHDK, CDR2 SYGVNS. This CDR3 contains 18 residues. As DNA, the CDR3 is TGTGCCAGCAGTGAGCCTTTTGGACTAGCGGGAGGACGGGAGACCCAGTACTTC. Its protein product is CASSEPFGLAGGRETQYF. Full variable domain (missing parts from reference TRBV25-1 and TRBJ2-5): EADIYQTPRYLVIGTGKKITLECSQTMGHDKMYWYQQDPGMELHLIHYSYGVNSTEKGDLSSESTVSRIRTEHFPLTLESARPSHTSQYLCASSEPFGLAGGRETQYFGPGTRLLVL.

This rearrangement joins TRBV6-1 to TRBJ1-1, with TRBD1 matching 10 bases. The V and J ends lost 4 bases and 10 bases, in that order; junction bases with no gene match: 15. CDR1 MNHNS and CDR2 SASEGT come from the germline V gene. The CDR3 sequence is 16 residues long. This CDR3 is CASSARQGATLGGAFF. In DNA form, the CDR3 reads TGTGCCAGCAGTGCACGACAGGGGGCGACGTTGGGAGGAGCTTTCTTT.

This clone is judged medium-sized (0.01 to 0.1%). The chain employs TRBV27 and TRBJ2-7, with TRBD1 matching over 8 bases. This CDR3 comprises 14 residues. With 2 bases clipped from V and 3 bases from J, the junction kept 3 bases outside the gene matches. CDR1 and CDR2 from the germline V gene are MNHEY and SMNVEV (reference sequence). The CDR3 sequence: CASSLQGANYEQYF. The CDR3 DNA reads TGTGCCAGCAGTTTACAGGGGGCTAACTACGAGCAGTACTTC.

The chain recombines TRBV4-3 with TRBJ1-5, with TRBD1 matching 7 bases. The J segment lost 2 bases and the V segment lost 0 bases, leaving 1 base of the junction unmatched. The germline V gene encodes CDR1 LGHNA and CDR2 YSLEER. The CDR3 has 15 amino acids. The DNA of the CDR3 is TGCGCCAGCAGCCAAGAGGGGACAGGCAATCAGCCCCAGCATTTT. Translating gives CASSQEGTGNQPQHF.

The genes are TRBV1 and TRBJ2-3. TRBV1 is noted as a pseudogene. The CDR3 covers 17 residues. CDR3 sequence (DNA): TGCACCAGCAGCCAAGAATGGCCGGGGCCTGGCACAGATACGCAGTATTTT. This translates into CTSSQEWPGPGTDTQYF.

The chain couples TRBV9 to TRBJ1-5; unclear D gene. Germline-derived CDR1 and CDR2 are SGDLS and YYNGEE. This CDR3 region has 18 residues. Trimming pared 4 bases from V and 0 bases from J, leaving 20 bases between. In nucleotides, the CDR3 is TGTGCCAGCAGCCCCCCCCGGGATAGGCGGCATAGCAATCAGCCCCAGCATTTT. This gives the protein CASSPPRDRRHSNQPQHF.

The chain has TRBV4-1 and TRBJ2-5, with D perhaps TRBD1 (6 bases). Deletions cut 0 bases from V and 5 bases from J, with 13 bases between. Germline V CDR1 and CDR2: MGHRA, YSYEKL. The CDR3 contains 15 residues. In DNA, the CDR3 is TGCGCCAGCAGCCAAGATGGCAGGGGCTGGGAGACCCAGTACTTC. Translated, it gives CASSQDGRGWETQYF.

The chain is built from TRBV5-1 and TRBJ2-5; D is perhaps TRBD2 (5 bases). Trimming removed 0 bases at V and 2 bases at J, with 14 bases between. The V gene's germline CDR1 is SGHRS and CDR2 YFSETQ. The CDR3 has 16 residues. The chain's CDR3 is CASSLEGGLPQETQYF. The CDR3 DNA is TGCGCCAGCAGCTTGGAAGGCGGGCTCCCTCAAGAGACCCAGTACTTC.

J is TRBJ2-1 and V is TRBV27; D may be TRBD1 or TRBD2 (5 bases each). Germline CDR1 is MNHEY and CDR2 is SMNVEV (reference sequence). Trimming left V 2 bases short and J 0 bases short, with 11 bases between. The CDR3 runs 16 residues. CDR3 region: CASSLVGVSSYNEQFF. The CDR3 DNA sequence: TGTGCCAGCAGTTTAGTGGGGGTCAGCTCCTACAATGAGCAGTTCTTC.

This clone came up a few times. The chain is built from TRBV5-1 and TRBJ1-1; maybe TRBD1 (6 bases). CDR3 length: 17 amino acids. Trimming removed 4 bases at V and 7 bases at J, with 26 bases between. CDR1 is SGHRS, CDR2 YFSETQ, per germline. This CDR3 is CASSGGAASYPVGEAFF. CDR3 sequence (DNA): TGCGCCAGCAGCGGGGGCGCGGCGTCGTACCCGGTCGGTGAAGCTTTCTTT.